Described below is a single T cell receptor (beta chain) sequence and its context. Germline-derived CDR1 and CDR2 are SGHKS and YYEKEE (reference sequence). The ends were cut back, 0 bases at V and 6 bases at J, with 9 bases in the middle. CDR3 length equals 14 residues. The entry originates in a study of shared clonotypes between healthy human individuals. Clones were sequenced by immunoSEQ multiplex PCR, and TCRdb holds only the in-frame ones, with some missing. The table records around 1.5 million clones, 95% to 99% of them present only once. Participating donors were healthy, HIV-negative adults free of recent acute infections or vaccinations.

The chain uses TRBV5-5 and TRBJ1-4; possibly TRBD1 for D (5 bases). The clonotype was recovered from a man aged 25-40 years in good health. The sample was naive CD4+ T cells sorted from blood. Noted subset: CD45RA+ positively selected. The CDR3 here is CASSLGDLDEKLFF. CDR3 DNA sequence: TGTGCCAGCAGCTTGGGGGACCTTGATGAAAAACTGTTTTTT.